This TCR beta chain was recovered during a study of healthy donors' naive CD4 and CD8 T cells. A linear amplification protocol produced the TCR libraries from around 510 ng of total RNA. TCRdb re-analysed the reads in MiXCR, keeping a single row per CDR3 protein. Counted here are some 190,000 distinct CDR3 sequences, 65% to 75% occurring once; the ten biggest clones make up 2% to 2.5%. V gave up 4 bases and J gave up 8 bases; unmatched junction bases: 11. Germline V gives CDR1 SQVTM, CDR2 ANQGSEA. The length of the CDR3 is 14 residues. This clonotype was obtained from a pool of human donors in good health; the sample pools cells from several healthy donors. The sample taken for sequencing was naive CD4+ and CD8+ T cells sorted from blood, pooled from several donors. This chain connects TRBV29-1 to TRBJ1-2; 9 bases line up with TRBD1. DNA for the CDR3: TGCAGCGTTGCGAGACCTAGGACAGGGGAAGGCTACACCTTC. Its translation: CSVARPRTGEGYTF.